Listed below are T cell receptor beta chains from one sample, sequenced in a study of blood T cells in healthy people across ages. Each CDR3 protein is one row after TCRdb ran MiXCR on the 5' RACE reads. The table lists around 900,000 distinct CDR3 sequences, 51% of them singletons. Sequenced material: blood. Receptor source: a woman aged 55-70 years in good health. CDR3s include the opening cysteine and the closing phenylalanine or tryptophan. The D gene is left open where the match is weak. Clone sizes are given selectively: once, few, many, or a class where the clone is expanded.

j_call,v_call,clone_size,d_call,cdr3_nt,cdr3_aa
TRBJ1-5,TRBV12-3/TRBV12-4,-,-,TGTGCCAGCAGTTTATCAGATCAGCCCCAGCATTTT,CASSLSDQPQHF
TRBJ2-1,TRBV27,-,-,TGTGCCAGCAGTCCAGTGACAGGAGTTTCGATCAATGAGCAGTTCTTC,CASSPVTGVSINEQFF
TRBJ2-3,TRBV18,few,TRBD1,TGTGCCAGCTCACCCGGGACAGGGGGCGCTTATACGCAGTATTTT,CASSPGTGGAYTQYF
TRBJ2-7,TRBV12-3/TRBV12-4,-,TRBD1,TGTGCCAGCAGCTGGGACAGGGGGCAATACGAGCAGTACTTC,CASSWDRGQYEQYF
TRBJ2-2,TRBV9,-,TRBD2,TGTGCCAGCAGCGGGGGGACTAGCGGGACGGTCGGGGAGCTGTTTTTT,CASSGGTSGTVGELFF
TRBJ2-2,TRBV12-3/TRBV12-4,-,-,TGTGCCAGCAGTTTCCCCGGGGAGCTGTTTTTT,CASSFPGELFF
TRBJ2-7,TRBV6-5,-,-,TGTGCCAGCAGTTGGGGATCACGGTTCTACGAGCAGTACTTC,CASSWGSRFYEQYF
TRBJ1-1,TRBV25-1,-,-,TGTGCCAGCACCAAGAATGGGGGCGGAAAAGCTTTCTTT,CASTKNGGGKAFF
TRBJ2-7,TRBV9,-,-,TGTGCCAGCAGCGTAGGTCCTAGAAGCTCCTACGAGCAGTACTTC,CASSVGPRSSYEQYF
TRBJ1-1,TRBV30,-,-,TGTGCCTGGAGTGGTCCGGCGGGAGGGACTGAAGCTTTCTTT,CAWSGPAGGTEAFF
TRBJ2-7,TRBV29-1,few,TRBD2,TGCAGCGTTGACTCTAGCGGGGCCTCCTACGAGCAGTACTTC,CSVDSSGASYEQYF
TRBJ2-1,TRBV7-3,-,-,TGTGCCAGCAGCTTAGAGCCAGCGGAGATCTACAATGAGCAGTTCTTC,CASSLEPAEIYNEQFF